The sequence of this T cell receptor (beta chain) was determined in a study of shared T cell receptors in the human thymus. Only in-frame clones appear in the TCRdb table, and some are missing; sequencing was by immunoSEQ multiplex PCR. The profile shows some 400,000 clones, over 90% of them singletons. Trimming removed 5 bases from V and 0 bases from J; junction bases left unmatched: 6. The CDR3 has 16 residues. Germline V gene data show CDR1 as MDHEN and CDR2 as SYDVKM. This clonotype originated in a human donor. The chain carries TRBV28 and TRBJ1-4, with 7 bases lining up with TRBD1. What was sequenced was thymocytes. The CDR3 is CASSRSGQATNEKLFF. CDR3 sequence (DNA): TGTGCCAGCAGTCGATCCGGACAGGCAACTAATGAAAAACTGTTTTTT.